What follows is one TCR beta chain and its context. Its antigen is undetermined. This sample was taken from a study of PD-1 blockade in classical Hodgkin lymphoma. Overall study: Nivolumab was administered to patients intravenously at 3 mg/kg every 2 weeks. Study-wide points: Relapsed/refractory patients reportedly had the lowest baseline TCR diversity, below newly diagnosed patients, who were below healthy donors. Complete responders showed a baseline diversity that resembled the diversity of newly diagnosed patients. CD4+ TCR diversity, unlike CD8+, rose significantly by C4D1.

Relapses following autologous stem cell transplantation were seen in all patients, with brentuximab vedotin exposure varying. The CDR3 loop spans 15 amino acids. V lost 6 bases and J lost 3, with 18 bases in between. Germline CDR1 reads SGDLS; CDR2 reads YYNGEE. Repertoires were generated with immunoSEQ multiplex PCR, while TCRdb's copy carries only in-frame clones and drops some. The sample has 38,000 or so clones; roughly three quarters are singletons. This clonotype was sampled from a human donor with classical Hodgkin lymphoma. This rearrangement joins TRBV9 to TRBJ1-2; D might be TRBD1 (5 bases). This specimen consisted of peripheral blood mononuclear cells (PBMCs), obtained before the second cycle of nivolumab. The CDR3 loop reads CASTFSGGMDYGYTF. DNA for the CDR3: TGTGCCAGCACCTTTTCGGGGGGAATGGACTATGGCTACACCTTC.